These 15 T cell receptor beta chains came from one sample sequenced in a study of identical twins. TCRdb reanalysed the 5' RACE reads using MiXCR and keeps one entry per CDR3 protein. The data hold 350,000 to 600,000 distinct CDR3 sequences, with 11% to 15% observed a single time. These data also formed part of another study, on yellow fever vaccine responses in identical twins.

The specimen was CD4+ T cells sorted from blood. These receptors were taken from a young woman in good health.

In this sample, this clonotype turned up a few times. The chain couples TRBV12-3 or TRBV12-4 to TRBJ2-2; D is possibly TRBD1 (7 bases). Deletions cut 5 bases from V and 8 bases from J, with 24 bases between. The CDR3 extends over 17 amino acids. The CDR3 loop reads CASSPRGIQQGRGELFF. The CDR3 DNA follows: TGTGCCAGCAGTCCTCGGGGTATTCAACAGGGGAGGGGGGAGCTGTTTTTT.

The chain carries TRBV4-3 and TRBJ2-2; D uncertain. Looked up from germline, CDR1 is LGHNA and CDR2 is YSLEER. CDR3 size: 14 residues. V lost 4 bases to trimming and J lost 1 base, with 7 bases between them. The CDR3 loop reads CASSRRMNTGELFF. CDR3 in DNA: TGCGCCAGCAGCCGACGGATGAACACCGGGGAGCTGTTTTTT.

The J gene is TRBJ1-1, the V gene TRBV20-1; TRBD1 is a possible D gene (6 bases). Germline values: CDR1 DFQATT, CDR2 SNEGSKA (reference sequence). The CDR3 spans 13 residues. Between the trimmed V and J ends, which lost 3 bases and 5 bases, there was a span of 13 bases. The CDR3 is CSASGGEGTEAFF. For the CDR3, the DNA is TGCAGTGCTAGCGGGGGCGAGGGGACTGAAGCTTTCTTT.

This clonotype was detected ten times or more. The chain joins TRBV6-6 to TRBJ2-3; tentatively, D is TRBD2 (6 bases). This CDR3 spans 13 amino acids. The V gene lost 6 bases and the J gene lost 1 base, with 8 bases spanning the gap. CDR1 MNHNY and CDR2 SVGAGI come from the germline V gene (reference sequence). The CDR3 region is CASSGTGTDTQYF. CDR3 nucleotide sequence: TGTGCCAGCAGCGGGACTGGCACAGATACGCAGTATTTT.

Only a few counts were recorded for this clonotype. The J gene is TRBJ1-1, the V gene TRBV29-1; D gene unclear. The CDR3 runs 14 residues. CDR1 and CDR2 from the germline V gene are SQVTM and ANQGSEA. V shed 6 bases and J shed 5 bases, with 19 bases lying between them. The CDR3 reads CSVAEGGPRTEAFF. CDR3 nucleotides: TGCAGCGTAGCAGAGGGCGGTCCGCGGACTGAAGCTTTCTTT.

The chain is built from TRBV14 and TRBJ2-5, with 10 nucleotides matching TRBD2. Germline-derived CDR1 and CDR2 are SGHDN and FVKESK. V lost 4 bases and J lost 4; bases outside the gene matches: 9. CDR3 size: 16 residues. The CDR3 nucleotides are TGTGCCAGCAGCCTGGGACTAGCGATAGAGGCAGAGACCCAGTACTTC. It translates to CASSLGLAIEAETQYF.

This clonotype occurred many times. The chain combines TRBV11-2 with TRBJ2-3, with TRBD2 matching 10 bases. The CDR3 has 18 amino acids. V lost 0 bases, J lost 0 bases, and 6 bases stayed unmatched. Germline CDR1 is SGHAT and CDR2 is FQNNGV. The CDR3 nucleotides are TGTGCCAGCAGCTTAGAGGTAGCGGGGGGCGGAAGCACAGATACGCAGTATTTT. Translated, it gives CASSLEVAGGGSTDTQYF. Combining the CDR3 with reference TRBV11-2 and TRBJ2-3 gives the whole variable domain EAGVAQSPRYKIIEKRQSVAFWCNPISGHATLYWYQQILGQGPKLLIQFQNNGVVDDSQLPKDRFSAERLKGVDSTLKIQPAKLEDSAVYLCASSLEVAGGGSTDTQYFGPGTRLTVL.

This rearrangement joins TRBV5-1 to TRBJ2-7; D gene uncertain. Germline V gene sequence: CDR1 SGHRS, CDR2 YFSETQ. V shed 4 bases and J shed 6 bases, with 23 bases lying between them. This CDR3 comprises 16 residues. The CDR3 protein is CASSLSTSIPTAEQYF. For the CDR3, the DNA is TGCGCCAGCAGCCTCTCCACCTCTATACCTACCGCCGAGCAGTACTTC.

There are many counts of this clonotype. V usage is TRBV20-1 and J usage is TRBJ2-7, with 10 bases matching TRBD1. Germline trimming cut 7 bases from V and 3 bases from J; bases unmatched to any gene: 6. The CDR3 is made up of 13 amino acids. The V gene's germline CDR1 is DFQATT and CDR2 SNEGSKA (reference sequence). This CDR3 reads CSVTRDRGYEQYF. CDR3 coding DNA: TGCAGTGTTACACGGGACAGGGGCTACGAGCAGTACTTC.

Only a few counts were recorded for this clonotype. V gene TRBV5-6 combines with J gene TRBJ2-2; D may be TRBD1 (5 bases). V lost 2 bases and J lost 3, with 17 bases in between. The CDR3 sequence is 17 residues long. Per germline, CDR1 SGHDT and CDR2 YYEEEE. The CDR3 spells CASSFRVGAADTGELFF. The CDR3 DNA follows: TGTGCCAGCAGCTTTAGGGTAGGGGCGGCTGACACCGGGGAGCTGTTTTTT.

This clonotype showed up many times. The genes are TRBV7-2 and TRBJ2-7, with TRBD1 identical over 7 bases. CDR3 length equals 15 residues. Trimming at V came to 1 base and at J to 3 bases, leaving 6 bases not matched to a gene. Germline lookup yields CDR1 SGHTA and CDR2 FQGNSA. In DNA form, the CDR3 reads TGTGCCAGCAGCTTAGATGGTGCAGGGGGCTACGAGCAGTACTTC. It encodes CASSLDGAGGYEQYF.

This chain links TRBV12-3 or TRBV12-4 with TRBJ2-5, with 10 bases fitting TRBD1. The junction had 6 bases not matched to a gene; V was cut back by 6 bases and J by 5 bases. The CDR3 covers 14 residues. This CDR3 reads CASRRTGGRETQYF. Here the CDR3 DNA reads TGTGCCAGCAGGCGGACAGGGGGTCGGGAGACCCAGTACTTC.

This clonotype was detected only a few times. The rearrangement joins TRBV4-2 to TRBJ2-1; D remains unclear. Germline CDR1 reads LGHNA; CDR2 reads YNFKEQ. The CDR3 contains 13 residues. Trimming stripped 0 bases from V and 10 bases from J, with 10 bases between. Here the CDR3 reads CASSQDSWVEQFF. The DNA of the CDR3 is TGTGCCAGCAGCCAAGATAGTTGGGTAGAGCAGTTCTTC.

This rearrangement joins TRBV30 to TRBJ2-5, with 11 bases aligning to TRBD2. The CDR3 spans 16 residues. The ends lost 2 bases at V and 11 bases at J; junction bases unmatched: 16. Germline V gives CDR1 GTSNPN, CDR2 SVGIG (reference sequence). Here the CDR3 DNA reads TGTGCCTGGAGTCTGGGACTAGCGGATACCCAAGGGGGACAGTACTTC. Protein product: CAWSLGLADTQGGQYF.

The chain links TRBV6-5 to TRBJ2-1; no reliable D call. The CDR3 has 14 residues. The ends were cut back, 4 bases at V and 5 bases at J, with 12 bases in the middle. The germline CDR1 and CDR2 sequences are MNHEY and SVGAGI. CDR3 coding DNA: TGTGCCAGCAGTTTCCCGTTACCCCACAATGAGCAGTTCTTC. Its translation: CASSFPLPHNEQFF.